One sample yielded the 24 T cell receptor beta chains listed below, sequenced in a study of early T cells in non-severe SARS-CoV-2 infection (dated by TCRdb to about 2021). The library was produced with 5' RACE. The data were produced on a NextSeq 500. TCRdb reworked the public reads: Q25 trimming with fastp, MiXCR clone assembly, productive beta chains retained. Under each unique CDR3 protein, matching rows form one entry showing the most common genes and DNA. The sample has 60,000 to 85,000 distinct CDR3 sequences on record, around 16% of them singletons. The leading ten clones occupy 9% to 15% of the sample. Sequenced input: whole blood. The source is an adult who was a healthcare worker with PCR-confirmed SARS-CoV-2 infection or an uninfected control (not recorded which).

The chain uses TRBV4-3 and TRBJ2-5, with a weak D call TRBD2 (6 bases). The V and J ends lost 1 base and 8 bases respectively, with 14 bases between them. Germline CDR1 LGHNA, CDR2 YSLEER. The CDR3 has 14 residues. Here the CDR3 DNA reads TGCGCCAGCAGCCAAGGCGGGGTCTATTCAACCCAGTACTTC. Translated, it gives CASSQGGVYSTQYF.

This sequence joins TRBV11-3 and TRBJ1-6; D call uncertain. Germline CDR1 reads SGHNT; CDR2 reads YENEEA. The germline V and J ends were trimmed by 1 base and 5 bases, with 3 bases remaining between them. The CDR3 is 13 amino acids. The CDR3 loop reads CASSLADNSPLHF. The CDR3 DNA reads TGTGCCAGCAGCTTAGCCGATAATTCACCCCTCCACTTT.

This clonotype has only a few counts. J is TRBJ2-1 and V is TRBV5-8; D is unresolved. V was trimmed by 4 bases and J by 6 bases, leaving 5 bases between them. The CDR3 runs 11 residues. Looked up from germline, CDR1 is SGHTS and CDR2 is YDEGEE. Here the CDR3 reads CASSAFNEQFF. As DNA, the CDR3 is TGTGCCAGCAGCGCATTCAATGAGCAGTTCTTC.

The chain links TRBV2 to TRBJ2-5; no definite D call. The CDR3 consists of 13 residues. Between the trimmed V and J ends, which lost 6 bases and 2 bases, there was a span of 10 bases. Germline loops: CDR1 SNHLY, CDR2 FYNNEI. The CDR3: CASRLRLQETQYF. CDR3 nucleotides: TGTGCCAGCAGACTCCGATTACAAGAGACCCAGTACTTC.

The V call is TRBV4-3, the J call TRBJ1-2; possible D gene TRBD1, 5 bases. V was trimmed by 4 bases and J by 1 base, leaving 10 bases between them. The CDR3 covers 14 residues. Germline CDR1 and CDR2: LGHNA and YSLEER. In nucleotides, the CDR3 is TGCGCCAGCAGCCCCGGGACGGTTAACTATGGCTACACCTTC. It specifies CASSPGTVNYGYTF.

This clonotype was detected only a few times. The V call is TRBV19, the J call TRBJ1-5, with 10 bases aligning to TRBD1. The CDR3 runs to 12 residues. V was clipped by 8 bases and J by 9 bases; unmatched bases: 4. Germline V gene data show CDR1 as LNHDA and CDR2 as SQIVND (reference sequence). The CDR3, as DNA: TGTGCCAGTGGACAGGGGGGAGGGCCCCAGCATTTT. Its translation is CASGQGGGPQHF.

This clonotype occurred a few times. This rearrangement joins TRBV27 to TRBJ2-7; a possible D gene is TRBD2 (6 bases). Trimming pared 3 bases from V and 3 bases from J, leaving 9 bases between. Looked up from germline, CDR1 is MNHEY and CDR2 is SMNVEV (reference sequence). The CDR3 totals 13 residues. CDR3 in DNA: TGTGCCAGCAGTTTGAGGGAGGACTACGAGCAGTACTTC. Encoded protein: CASSLREDYEQYF.

The table lists this clonotype with a few counts. This rearrangement joins TRBV28 to TRBJ1-6, with D uncertain. Deletions cut 3 bases from V and 13 bases from J, with 10 bases between. The length of the CDR3 is 12 residues. CDR1 is MDHEN and CDR2 is SYDVKM in the germline V gene. This CDR3 reads CASSFSNGPLHF. As DNA, the CDR3 is TGTGCCAGCAGTTTTTCTAACGGGCCCCTCCACTTT. The full variable domain, rest sourced from reference TRBV28 and TRBJ1-6, is DVKVTQSSRYLVKRTGEKVFLECVQDMDHENMFWYRQDPGLGLRLIYFSYDVKMKEKGDIPEGYSVSREKKERFSLILESASTNQTSMYLCASSFSNGPLHFGNGTRLTVT.

The V call is TRBV20-1, the J call TRBJ2-3; D perhaps matches TRBD1 (5 bases). Trimming took 4 bases from V and 4 from J, leaving 12 bases between them. Germline V gene sequence: CDR1 DFQATT, CDR2 SNEGSKA (reference sequence). The CDR3 runs 13 residues. Here the CDR3 DNA reads TGCAGTGCTACAGGGCCTTCGTCAGATACGCAGTATTTT. Translated, it gives CSATGPSSDTQYF.

In its sample, this clonotype was seen a few times. The rearrangement uses TRBV4-3 and TRBJ2-2; TRBD2 agrees at 7 bases. This CDR3 spans 16 amino acids. The trim removed 4 bases at V and 1 base at J, leaving 6 bases unmatched. Per the germline V gene, CDR1 is LGHNA and CDR2 is YSLEER. The CDR3 nucleotides are TGCGCCAGCAGCCCAGGCGGGGGAGTGAACACCGGGGAGCTGTTTTTT. As protein: CASSPGGGVNTGELFF.

This clonotype came up a few times. The V and J genes are TRBV19 and TRBJ2-1; D not resolved. V was pared by 0 bases and J by 4 bases, with 4 bases between. This CDR3 spans 13 amino acids. Looked up from germline, CDR1 is LNHDA and CDR2 is SQIVND (reference sequence). CDR3 region: CASSIDSYNEQFF. The CDR3 DNA follows: TGTGCCAGTAGTATAGACAGTTACAATGAGCAGTTCTTC.

This chain connects TRBV30 to TRBJ2-1; TRBD2 matches 9 bases. CDR3 length: 17 amino acids. With V trimmed by 2 bases and J by 6 bases, 14 bases remained unmatched. Looked up from germline, CDR1 is GTSNPN and CDR2 is SVGIG (reference sequence). In DNA form, the CDR3 reads TGTGCCTGGAGTCCCTTGCCAGCTAGCGGGATAACCAATGAGCAGTTCTTC. It encodes CAWSPLPASGITNEQFF. Together with reference TRBV30 and TRBJ2-1, the CDR3 gives the full variable domain: SQTIHQWPATLVQPVGSPLSLECTVEGTSNPNLYWYRQAAGRGLQLLFYSVGIGQISSEVPQNLSASRPQDRQFILSSKKLLLSDSGFYLCAWSPLPASGITNEQFFGPGTRLTVL.

This clonotype was counted only a few times. The V call is TRBV28, the J call TRBJ2-7; D is undetermined. Germline V gene data show CDR1 as MDHEN and CDR2 as SYDVKM. The CDR3 covers 14 residues. The V end lost 3 bases, the J end lost 5 bases, and 14 bases lay between the germline ends. The CDR3 protein is CASSFVTQSDEQYF. Here the CDR3 DNA reads TGTGCCAGCAGTTTTGTCACCCAAAGTGACGAGCAGTACTTC.

V and J are TRBV10-3 and TRBJ2-7; 8 nucleotides match TRBD2. Trimming removed 4 bases from V and 2 bases from J; junction bases left unmatched: 4. The CDR3 extends over 14 amino acids. From germline, CDR1 is ENHRY and CDR2 SYGVKD. The DNA for the CDR3 is TGTGCCATCAGTGGAGCGGGAGTCACCTACGAGCAGTACTTC. The encoded protein is CAISGAGVTYEQYF.

This clonotype appeared a few times. The chain recombines TRBV25-1 with TRBJ1-5, with D hard to call. V gave up 4 bases and J gave up 1 base, with 8 bases separating them. CDR3 size: 14 residues. Germline V gene data show CDR1 as MGHDK and CDR2 as SYGVNS. The CDR3, as DNA: TGTGCCAGCAGTGTTAGGGAGAGCAATCAGCCCCAGCATTTT. It translates to CASSVRESNQPQHF.

This clonotype was picked up many times. This sequence joins TRBV15 and TRBJ2-1, with unresolved D. The V end was cut by 1 base, the J end by 4 bases, with 11 bases between. The CDR3 is made up of 15 amino acids. CDR1 and CDR2 from the germline V gene are LNHNV and YYDKDF (reference sequence). The chain's CDR3 is CATSRGRLFYNEQFF. As DNA, the CDR3 is TGTGCCACCAGCAGAGGCAGATTATTTTACAATGAGCAGTTCTTC.

This clonotype occurred a few times. The V gene is TRBV19, the J gene TRBJ2-7, with D maybe TRBD2 (5 bases). V was pared by 3 bases and J by 3 bases, with 6 bases between. Germline V gene lookup returns CDR1 LNHDA and CDR2 SQIVND (reference sequence). This CDR3 comprises 12 residues. CDR3 DNA sequence: TGTGCCAGTAGTATCCGGGACTACGAGCAGTACTTC. It specifies CASSIRDYEQYF.

This clonotype was counted at least ten times. The CDR3 here is CASSEFRDQQPQHF. DNA for the CDR3: TGCGCCAGCAGTGAGTTTAGGGACCAACAGCCCCAGCATTTT. This chain joins TRBV10-1 and TRBJ1-5, with a weak D call TRBD1 (5 bases). V lost 1 base and J 7 bases, leaving 11 bases between the germline ends. Germline V gene lookup returns CDR1 WNHNN and CDR2 SYGVQD (reference sequence). The CDR3 is made up of 14 amino acids.

This chain connects TRBV5-1 to TRBJ2-3; the D gene is possibly TRBD2 (6 bases). The germline V gene encodes CDR1 SGHRS and CDR2 YFSETQ. Trimming cost V 4 bases and J 3 bases, with 12 bases left between them. The CDR3 covers 14 residues. The CDR3 region has the DNA TGCGCCAGCAGCGAACAGACTAGTACAGATACGCAGTATTTT. Translated: CASSEQTSTDTQYF.

This clonotype showed up just a few times. The chain is built from TRBV12-3 or TRBV12-4 and TRBJ2-7; perhaps TRBD1 as D (6 bases). The CDR3 extends over 16 amino acids. V was clipped by 4 bases and J by 3 bases, with 19 bases between them. Written as DNA, the CDR3 is TGTGCCAGCAGTTCACCCGGGACATCGGTGGGCTACGAGCAGTACTTC. This translates into CASSSPGTSVGYEQYF.

The chain recombines TRBV19 with TRBJ2-7; D is ambiguous. V was pared by 4 bases and J by 1 base, with 11 bases between. The CDR3 spans 14 residues. The germline CDR1 and CDR2 sequences are LNHDA and SQIVND (reference sequence). The CDR3 loop reads CASSRTGTSYEQYF. The CDR3 DNA follows: TGTGCCAGTAGTAGGACCGGTACGTCCTACGAGCAGTACTTC.

The chain joins TRBV9 to TRBJ2-7; D possibly corresponds to TRBD2 (5 bases). The V gene lost 0 bases and the J gene lost 3 bases, with 16 bases spanning the gap. The V gene's germline CDR1 is SGDLS and CDR2 YYNGEE. This CDR3 spans 16 amino acids. The CDR3 region is CASSVAPSPSLYEQYF. CDR3 in DNA: TGTGCCAGCAGCGTAGCTCCTAGCCCGAGTCTCTACGAGCAGTACTTC.

This clonotype was picked up many times. The gene calls are TRBV27 and TRBJ1-5; D unresolved. The V end lost 3 bases, the J end lost 6 bases, and 6 bases lay between the germline ends. CDR1 and CDR2 (germline): MNHEY, SMNVEV (reference sequence). The CDR3 consists of 12 residues. In DNA, the CDR3 is TGTGCCAGCAGTTTTCCCGGTCAGCCCCAGCATTTT. It translates to CASSFPGQPQHF.

The V and J genes are TRBV27 and TRBJ2-3, with D maybe TRBD2 (6 bases). Germline V CDR1 and CDR2: MNHEY, SMNVEV (reference sequence). V was pared by 7 bases and J by 0 bases, with 14 bases between. CDR3 size: 15 residues. CDR3 sequence (DNA): TGTGCCAGCAAGCTGGGACTCCTTAGCACAGATACGCAGTATTTT. It is translated as CASKLGLLSTDTQYF.